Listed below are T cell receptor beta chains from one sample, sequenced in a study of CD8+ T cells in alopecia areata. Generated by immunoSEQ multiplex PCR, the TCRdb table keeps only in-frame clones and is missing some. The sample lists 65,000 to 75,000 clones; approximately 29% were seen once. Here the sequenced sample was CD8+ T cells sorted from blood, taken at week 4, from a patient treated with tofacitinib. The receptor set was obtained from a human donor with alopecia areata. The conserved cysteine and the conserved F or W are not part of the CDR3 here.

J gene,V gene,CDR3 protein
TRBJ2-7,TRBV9,ASSVGGDTYEQY
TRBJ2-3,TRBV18,ASSPPPSTDTQY
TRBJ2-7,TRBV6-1,ASSDYEQY
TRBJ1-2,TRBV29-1,SVEVWTGGSGYT
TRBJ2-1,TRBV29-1,SGRWRVGTPGDEQF
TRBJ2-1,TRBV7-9,ASSGPNNEQF
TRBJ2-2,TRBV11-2,ASSLLQRERYTGELF
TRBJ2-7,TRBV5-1,ASSLTGEQY
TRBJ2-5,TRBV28,ASRLAGGRQETQY
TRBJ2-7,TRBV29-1,SVWTSGYEQY
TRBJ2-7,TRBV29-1,SAVTGGNYEQY
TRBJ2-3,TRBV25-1,ASRTPWTSPSTDTQY
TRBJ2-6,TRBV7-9,ASSLDSLANVLT
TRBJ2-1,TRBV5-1,ASGGGDEQF
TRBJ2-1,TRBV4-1,ASSPQGREWIYNEQF
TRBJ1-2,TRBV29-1,SVVRGLGYGYT
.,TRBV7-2,ASGPALAGLYEQY
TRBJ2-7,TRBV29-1,SVEETGGYEQY
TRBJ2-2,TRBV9,ASSGIGTGDPGELF
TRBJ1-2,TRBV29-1,SVEPGAFGYT
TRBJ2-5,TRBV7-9,ASSLGPETQY
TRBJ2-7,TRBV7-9,ASSSPHGTNYEQY
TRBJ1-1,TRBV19,ASYTGGANTEAF
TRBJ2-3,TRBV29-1,SVATPSPTDTQY
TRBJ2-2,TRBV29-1,SVELGLTGELF
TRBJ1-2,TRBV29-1,SVPTVGQIYGYT
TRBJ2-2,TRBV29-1,SGLGRGAADTGELF
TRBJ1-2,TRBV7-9,ASTHGGLTGEYGYT